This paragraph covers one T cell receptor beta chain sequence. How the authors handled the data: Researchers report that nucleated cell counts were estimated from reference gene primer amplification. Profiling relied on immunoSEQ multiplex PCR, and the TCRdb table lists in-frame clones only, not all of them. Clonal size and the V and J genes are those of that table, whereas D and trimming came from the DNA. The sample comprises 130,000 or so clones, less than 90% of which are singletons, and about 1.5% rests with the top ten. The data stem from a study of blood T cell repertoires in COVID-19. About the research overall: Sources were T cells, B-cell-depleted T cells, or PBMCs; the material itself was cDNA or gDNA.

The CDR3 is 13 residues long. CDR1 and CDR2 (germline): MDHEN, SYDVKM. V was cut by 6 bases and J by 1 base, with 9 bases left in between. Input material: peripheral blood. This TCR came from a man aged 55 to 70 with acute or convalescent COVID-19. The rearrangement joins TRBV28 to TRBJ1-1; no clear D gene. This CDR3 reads CASRSTENTEAFF. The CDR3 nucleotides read TGTGCCAGCAGATCAACAGAGAACACTGAAGCTTTCTTT. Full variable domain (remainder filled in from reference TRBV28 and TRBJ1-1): DVKVTQSSRYLVKRTGEKVFLECVQDMDHENMFWYRQDPGLGLRLIYFSYDVKMKEKGDIPEGYSVSREKKERFSLILESASTNQTSMYLCASRSTENTEAFFGQGTRLTVV.